Below are 17 T cell receptor beta chains sequenced from a single sample in a study of T cell repertoires in cytomegalovirus infection. TCRdb reprocessed the reads with MiXCR, giving one entry per CDR3 protein. The table lists 500,000 or so distinct CDR3 sequences, 16% of them singletons. Source material: CD8+ T cells from PBMCs. The receptors shown here come from a human donor in good health (CMV status not recorded). Some clones in this sample may be carry-over from other donors' samples.

This clonotype has ten or more counts. CDR3 sequence (DNA): TGTGCCAGCAGTTTATTCCCGGTTGCCTACGAGCAGTACTTC. Amino acids: CASSLFPVAYEQYF. The chain has TRBV12-3 or TRBV12-4 and TRBJ2-7; D unresolved. V lost 2 bases and J lost 2, with 10 bases in between. The CDR3 contains 14 residues.

Turning to this clonotype: This may come from a read error, since a much larger clone is one base off. The chain recombines TRBV19 with TRBJ1-1; maybe TRBD1 (5 bases). The germline CDR1 and CDR2 sequences are LNHDA and SQIVND (reference sequence). The CDR3 is 15 residues long. Trimming stripped 5 bases from V and 0 bases from J, with 13 bases between. CDR3: CASSAHRKLNTEAFF. In nucleotides, the CDR3 is TGTGCCAGTAGTGCTCACAGGAAATTGAACACTGAAGCTTTCTTT.

This clonotype was observed at least ten times. The chain employs TRBV6-6 and TRBJ1-4; 8 bases fit TRBD1. The CDR3 totals 15 residues. V gave up 2 bases and J gave up 6 bases; unmatched junction bases: 5. Germline V gene lookup returns CDR1 MNHNY and CDR2 SVGAGI (reference sequence). The CDR3 here is CASSYLKGQDEKLFF. For the CDR3, the DNA is TGTGCCAGCAGTTACCTCAAGGGACAGGATGAAAAACTGTTTTTT.

The chain uses TRBV9 and TRBJ2-5, with 11 positions matching TRBD2. This CDR3 is built from 16 residues. Trimming took 4 bases from V and 1 from J; bases not matched to a gene: 6. CDR1 and CDR2 (germline): SGDLS, YYNGEE. CDR3 sequence: CASSLGLAELQETQYF. DNA for the CDR3: TGTGCCAGCAGCCTGGGACTAGCGGAACTCCAAGAGACCCAGTACTTC. Looking up the rest from reference TRBV9 and TRBJ2-5 gives the full variable domain: DSGVTQTPKHLITATGQRVTLRCSPRSGDLSVYWYQQSLDQGLQFLIQYYNGEERAKGNILERFSAQQFPDLHSELNLSSLELGDSALYFCASSLGLAELQETQYFGPGTRLLVL.

V is TRBV7-9 and J is TRBJ2-2, with TRBD1 matching over 8 bases. Trimming at V came to 4 bases and at J to 2 bases, leaving 9 bases not matched to a gene. Germline CDR1 SEHNR, CDR2 FQNEAQ (reference sequence). The CDR3 totals 17 residues. CDR3 bases: TGTGCCAGCAGCTCACCTCCAGGGGGCGATAACACCGGGGAGCTGTTTTTT. Residues: CASSSPPGGDNTGELFF.

This clonotype was observed at least ten times. The chain joins TRBV7-2 to TRBJ1-4; 9 bases are a match to TRBD1. This CDR3 comprises 16 residues. V shed 6 bases and J 5 bases; nucleotides not matched to a gene: 10. The germline V gene encodes CDR1 SGHTA and CDR2 FQGNSA. CDR3: CASSHIAGTGNEKLFF. CDR3 nucleotide sequence: TGTGCCAGCAGTCATATTGCTGGGACAGGGAATGAAAAACTGTTTTTT.

Ten or more counts support this clonotype. CDR3 DNA: TGTGCCAGCAGCTTAGCGCGGCGGTCCCGAGGTAGGAATGAGCAGTTCTTC. This codes for CASSLARRSRGRNEQFF. The V call is TRBV11-2, the J call TRBJ2-1; D unresolved. Looked up from germline, CDR1 is SGHAT and CDR2 is FQNNGV. CDR3 length: 17 amino acids. Between the trimmed V and J ends, which lost 1 base and 7 bases, there was a span of 20 bases. The complete variable domain, with remaining parts taken from reference TRBV11-2 and TRBJ2-1, reads EAGVAQSPRYKIIEKRQSVAFWCNPISGHATLYWYQQILGQGPKLLIQFQNNGVVDDSQLPKDRFSAERLKGVDSTLKIQPAKLEDSAVYLCASSLARRSRGRNEQFFGPGTRLTVL.

The genes are TRBV6-1 and TRBJ2-7; no clear D. Germline lookup yields CDR1 MNHNS and CDR2 SASEGT. Trimming removed 1 base from V and 5 bases from J, with 12 bases in between. The CDR3 runs 14 residues. CDR3 in DNA: TGTGCCAGCAGTGAAGGGCCTGCGGCAGACGAGCAGTACTTC. Its protein product is CASSEGPAADEQYF.

This clonotype has only a few counts. The chain links TRBV5-5 to TRBJ2-3; TRBD1 matches 8 bases. The germline CDR1 and CDR2 sequences are SGHKS and YYEKEE (reference sequence). Trimming at V came to 4 bases and at J to 1 base, leaving 5 bases not matched to a gene. The CDR3 runs 15 residues. The chain's CDR3 is CASSIGQGRTDTQYF. The CDR3 coding sequence is TGTGCCAGCAGCATTGGACAGGGCCGCACAGATACGCAGTATTTT.

The chain links TRBV19 to TRBJ1-5; a weak D match, TRBD1 (5 bases). Germline V gives CDR1 LNHDA, CDR2 SQIVND (reference sequence). This CDR3 is built from 16 residues. V lost 5 bases and J lost 1, with 15 bases in between. The CDR3 is CASSLLGGGSNQPQHF. CDR3 DNA sequence: TGTGCCAGTAGTCTCCTCGGCGGGGGAAGCAATCAGCCCCAGCATTTT.

The rearrangement links TRBV12-3 or TRBV12-4 to TRBJ1-5, with a possible D match to TRBD1 (5 bases). V dropped 1 base and J dropped 1 base, with 8 bases sitting between them. This CDR3 is 15 amino acids long. CDR3 region: CASSLGQRSNQPQHF. CDR3 sequence (DNA): TGTGCCAGCAGTTTAGGACAGAGGAGCAATCAGCCCCAGCATTTT.

This clonotype has more than one count but fewer than ten. The CDR3 DNA is TGTGCCAGCAGTTTAGAGGCAGGGGGTGAGCAGTACTTC. Its protein is CASSLEAGGEQYF. V is TRBV27 and J is TRBJ2-7, with 7 bases aligning to TRBD1. Germline V gene data show CDR1 as MNHEY and CDR2 as SMNVEV (reference sequence). Trimming at V came to 2 bases and at J to 7 bases, leaving 5 bases not matched to a gene. The CDR3 loop spans 13 amino acids.

Details on this clonotype: A much larger clone differs by one base, so this may be a read error. The chain joins TRBV7-3 to TRBJ2-1; D is possibly TRBD2 (5 bases). The CDR3 length is 15 residues. In germline, CDR1 is SGHTA, CDR2 FQGTGA. Trimming shortened V by 5 bases and J by 7 bases, and 18 bases separated the two germline ends. The CDR3 region has the DNA TGTGCCAGCAGCACATCGGGCACCCGGAGGAATGAGCAGTTCTTC. Protein product: CASSTSGTRRNEQFF.

On this clonotype: A much larger clonotype is one base distant, so this may be a read error. The chain combines TRBV28 with TRBJ2-7; D ambiguous. The CDR3 sequence is 15 residues long. CDR1 MDHEN and CDR2 SYDVKM come from the germline V gene. Deletions cut 5 bases from V and 3 bases from J, with 17 bases between. The CDR3 nucleotides read TGTGCCAGCAGTCCCTCACTCGGACCAGACTACGAGCAGTACTTC. This gives the protein CASSPSLGPDYEQYF.

On this clonotype: A much larger clone lies one base from this, so it may be a read error. The V and J genes are TRBV7-3 and TRBJ2-1; 7 bases are a match to TRBD2. CDR1 and CDR2 from the germline V gene are SGHTA and FQGTGA. This CDR3 spans 17 amino acids. CDR3 nucleotides: TGTGCCAGCAGCTTACGGTCGGGAGGCCTTGCCTACAATGAGCGGTTCTTC. It yields the protein CASSLRSGGLAYNERFF.

This clonotype was counted many times. J is TRBJ2-1 and V is TRBV28; D unresolved. Between the trimmed V and J ends, which lost 5 bases and 5 bases, there was a span of 10 bases. The CDR3 has 13 residues. Per the germline V gene, CDR1 is MDHEN and CDR2 is SYDVKM. CDR3: CASSPLDHNEQFF. The CDR3, as DNA: TGTGCCAGCAGTCCCTTAGACCACAATGAGCAGTTCTTC. The full variable domain, with the rest looked up from reference TRBV28 and TRBJ2-1, is DVKVTQSSRYLVKRTGEKVFLECVQDMDHENMFWYRQDPGLGLRLIYFSYDVKMKEKGDIPEGYSVSREKKERFSLILESASTNQTSMYLCASSPLDHNEQFFGPGTRLTVL.

J is TRBJ2-7 and V is TRBV27, with D hard to call. The CDR3 spans 15 residues. Germline-derived CDR1 and CDR2 are MNHEY and SMNVEV (reference sequence). V dropped 0 bases and J dropped 5 bases, with 14 bases sitting between them. The CDR3 DNA reads as TGTGCCAGCAGTTTATCGCTGAATCCCCTAGACGAGCAGTACTTC. Protein product: CASSLSLNPLDEQYF.